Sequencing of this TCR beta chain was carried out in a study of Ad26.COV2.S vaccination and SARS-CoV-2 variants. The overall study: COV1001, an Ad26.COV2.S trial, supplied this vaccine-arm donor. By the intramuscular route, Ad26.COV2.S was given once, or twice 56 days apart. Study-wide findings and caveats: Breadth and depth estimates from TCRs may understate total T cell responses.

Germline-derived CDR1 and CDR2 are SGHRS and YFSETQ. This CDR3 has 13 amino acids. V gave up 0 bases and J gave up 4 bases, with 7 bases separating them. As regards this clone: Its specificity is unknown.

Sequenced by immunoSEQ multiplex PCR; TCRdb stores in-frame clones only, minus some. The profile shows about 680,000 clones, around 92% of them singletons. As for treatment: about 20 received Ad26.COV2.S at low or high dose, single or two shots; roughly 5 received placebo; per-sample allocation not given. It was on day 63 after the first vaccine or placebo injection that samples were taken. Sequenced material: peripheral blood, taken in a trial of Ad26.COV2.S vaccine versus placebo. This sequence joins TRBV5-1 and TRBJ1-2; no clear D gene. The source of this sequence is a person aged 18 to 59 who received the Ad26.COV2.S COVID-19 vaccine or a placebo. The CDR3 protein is CASSLDRVYGYTF. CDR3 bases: TGCGCCAGCAGCTTGGACAGAGTCTATGGCTACACCTTC.